The TCR beta chain described here comes from a study of shared clonotypes between healthy human individuals. As for this clone: Its antigen is as yet unknown.

Study conclusions and caveats: In having few donors, the study represented limited genetic and exposure-history diversity.

The CDR3 has 18 amino acids. CDR1 SGHRS and CDR2 YFSETQ come from the germline V gene. Trimming left V 0 bases short and J 2 bases short, with 20 bases between. Generated by immunoSEQ multiplex PCR, the TCRdb table keeps only in-frame clones and is missing some. The sample has approximately 2.5 million clones, over 85% seen once. The sequence came from a man aged 18-30 years in good health. Some clones in this sample may be carry-over from other donors' samples. The sequenced sample consisted of naive CD4+ T cells from PBMCs. Subset given: CD45RA+ positively selected. The gene calls are TRBV5-1 and TRBJ1-2; a weak D match, TRBD1 (5 bases). CDR3 in DNA: TGCGCCAGCAGCTTGGGGGGTCTCCCGAGGGGACTAAACTATGGCTACACCTTC. Translating it yields CASSLGGLPRGLNYGYTF. Drawing the rest from reference TRBV5-1 and TRBJ1-2, the complete variable domain is KAGVTQTPRYLIKTRGQQVTLSCSPISGHRSVSWYQQTPGQGLQFLFEYFSETQRNKGNFPGRFSGRQFSNSRSEMNVSTLELGDSALYLCASSLGGLPRGLNYGYTFGSGTRLTVV.